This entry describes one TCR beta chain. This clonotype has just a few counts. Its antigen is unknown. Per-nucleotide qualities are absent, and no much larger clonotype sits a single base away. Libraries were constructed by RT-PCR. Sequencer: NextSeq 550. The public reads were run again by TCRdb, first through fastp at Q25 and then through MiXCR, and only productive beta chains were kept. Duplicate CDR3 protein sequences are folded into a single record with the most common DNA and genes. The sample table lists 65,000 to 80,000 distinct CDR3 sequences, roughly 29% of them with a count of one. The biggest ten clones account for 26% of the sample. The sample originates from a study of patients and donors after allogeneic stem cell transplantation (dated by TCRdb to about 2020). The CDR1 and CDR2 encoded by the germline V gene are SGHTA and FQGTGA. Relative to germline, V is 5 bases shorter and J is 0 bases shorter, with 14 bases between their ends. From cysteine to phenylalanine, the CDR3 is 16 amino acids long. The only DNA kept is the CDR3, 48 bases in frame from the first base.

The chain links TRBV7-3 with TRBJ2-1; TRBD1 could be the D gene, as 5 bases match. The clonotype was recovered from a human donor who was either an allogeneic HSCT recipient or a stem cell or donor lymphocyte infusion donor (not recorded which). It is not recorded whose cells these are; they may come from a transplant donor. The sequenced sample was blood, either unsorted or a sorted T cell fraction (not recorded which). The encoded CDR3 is CASSPRQISSYNEQFF. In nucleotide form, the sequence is TGTGCCAGCAGCCCCCGACAGATAAGCTCCTACAATGAGCAGTTCTTC.